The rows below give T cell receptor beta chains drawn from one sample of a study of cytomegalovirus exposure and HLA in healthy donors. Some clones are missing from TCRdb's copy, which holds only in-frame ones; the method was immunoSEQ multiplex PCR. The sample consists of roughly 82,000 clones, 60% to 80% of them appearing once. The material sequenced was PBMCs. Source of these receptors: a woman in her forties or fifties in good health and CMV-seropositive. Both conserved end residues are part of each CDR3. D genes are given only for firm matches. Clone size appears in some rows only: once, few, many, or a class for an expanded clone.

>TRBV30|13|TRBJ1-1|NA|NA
CAWSGGLGTEAFF
TGTGCCTGGAGTGGAGGATTAGGCACTGAAGCTTTCTTT
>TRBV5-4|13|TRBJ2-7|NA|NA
CASSEDSSYEQYF
TGTGCCAGCAGCGAGGACAGTTCCTACGAGCAGTACTTC
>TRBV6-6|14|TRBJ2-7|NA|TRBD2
CASSYGTSDYEQYF
TGTGCCAGCAGTTACGGGACTAGCGACTACGAGCAGTACTTC
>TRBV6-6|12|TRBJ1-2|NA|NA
CASSFEGYGYTF
TGTGCCAGCAGTTTCGAGGGCTATGGCTACACCTTC
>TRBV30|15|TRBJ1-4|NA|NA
CAWSGRQVANEKLFF
TGTGCCTGGAGTGGACGACAGGTAGCTAATGAAAAACTGTTTTTT
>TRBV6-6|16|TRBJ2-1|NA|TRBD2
CASTPPLAGERNEQFF
TGTGCCAGCACTCCACCCCTAGCGGGAGAAAGGAATGAGCAGTTCTTC
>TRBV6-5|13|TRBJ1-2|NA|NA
CASSYGHSYGYTF
TGTGCCAGCAGTTATGGACACTCCTATGGCTACACCTTC
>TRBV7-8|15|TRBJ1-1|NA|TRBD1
CASSSTGGFSTEAFF
TGTGCCAGCAGCAGTACAGGGGGCTTCTCCACTGAAGCTTTCTTT
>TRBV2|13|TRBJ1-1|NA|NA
CASGLRGNTEAFF
TGTGCCAGCGGACTGAGAGGGAACACTGAAGCTTTCTTT
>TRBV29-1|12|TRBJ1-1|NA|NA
CSVRGMNTEAFF
TGCAGCGTTAGGGGGATGAACACTGAAGCTTTCTTT
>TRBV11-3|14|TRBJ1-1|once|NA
CASSFNRLNTEAFF
TGTGCCAGCAGCTTTAACAGGTTGAACACTGAAGCTTTCTTT
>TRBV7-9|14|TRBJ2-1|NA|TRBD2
CASSLAGGYNEQFF
TGTGCCAGCAGCTTAGCGGGAGGGTACAATGAGCAGTTCTTC
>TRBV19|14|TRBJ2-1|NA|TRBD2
CASSISGGPGEQFF
TGTGCCAGTAGTATCAGCGGGGGACCGGGTGAGCAGTTCTTC
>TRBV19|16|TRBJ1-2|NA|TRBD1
CASRGGQALRGYGYTF
TGTGCCAGTAGGGGGGGACAGGCTCTACGGGGCTATGGCTACACCTTC
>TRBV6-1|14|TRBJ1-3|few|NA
CASNPTDSGNTIYF
TGTGCCAGCAACCCGACAGACTCTGGAAACACCATATATTTT
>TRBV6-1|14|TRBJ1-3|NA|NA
CASSEYQVGNTIYF
TGTGCCAGCAGTGAATATCAGGTTGGAAACACCATATATTTT
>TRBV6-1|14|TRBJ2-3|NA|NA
CASSITPDTDTQYF
TGTGCCAGCTCTATTACGCCTGACACAGATACGCAGTATTTT
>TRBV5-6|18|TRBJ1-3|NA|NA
CASSRVGVGAASGNTIYF
TGTGCCAGCAGCCGCGTGGGTGTGGGGGCGGCCTCTGGAAACACCATATATTTT
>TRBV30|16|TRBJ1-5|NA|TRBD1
CAWRDGGTGPNQPQHF
TGTGCCTGGAGGGACGGAGGGACAGGGCCCAATCAGCCCCAGCATTTT
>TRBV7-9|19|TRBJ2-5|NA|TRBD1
CASSASGTGVSWNQETQYF
TGTGCCAGCAGCGCCTCCGGGACAGGGGTTTCGTGGAATCAAGAGACCCAGTACTTC
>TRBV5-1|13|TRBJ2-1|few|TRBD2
CASSPGTRGEQFF
TGCGCCAGCAGCCCGGGGACTAGGGGTGAGCAGTTCTTC
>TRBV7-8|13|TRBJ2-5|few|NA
CASSSSIQETQYF
TGTGCCAGCAGCTCCTCTATTCAAGAGACCCAGTACTTC
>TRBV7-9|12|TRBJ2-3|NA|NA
CASSFLRDTQYF
TGTGCCAGCAGCTTTCTAAGAGATACGCAGTATTTT
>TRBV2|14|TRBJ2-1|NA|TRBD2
CASKLAGGPSEQFF
TGTGCCAGCAAACTAGCGGGAGGGCCTAGTGAGCAGTTCTTC
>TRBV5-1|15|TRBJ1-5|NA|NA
CASSLGDYSNQPQHF
TGCGCCAGCAGCTTGGGAGATTATAGCAATCAGCCCCAGCATTTT
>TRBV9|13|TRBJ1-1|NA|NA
CASSVTGNTEAFF
TGTGCCAGCAGCGTTACGGGGAACACTGAAGCTTTCTTT
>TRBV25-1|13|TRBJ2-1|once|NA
CASSIPGSNEQFF
TGTGCCAGCAGCATCCCTGGTAGTAATGAGCAGTTCTTC
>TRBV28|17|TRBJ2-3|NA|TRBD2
CASSSPGTSGRADTQYF
TGTGCCAGCAGTTCCCCAGGGACTAGCGGGAGGGCAGATACGCAGTATTTT
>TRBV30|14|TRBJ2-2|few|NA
CAWSGVAVTGELFF
TGTGCCTGGAGTGGAGTTGCGGTCACCGGGGAGCTGTTTTTT
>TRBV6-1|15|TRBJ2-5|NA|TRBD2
CASSATSETLETQYF
TGTGCCAGCAGTGCGACTAGCGAGACCCTGGAGACCCAGTACTTC
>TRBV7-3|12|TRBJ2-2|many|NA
CASSLQTGELFF
TGTGCCAGCAGCTTACAGACCGGGGAGCTGTTTTTT
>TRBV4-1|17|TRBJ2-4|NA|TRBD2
CASSQVELAGGGGIQYF
TGCGCCAGCAGCCAAGTTGAATTAGCGGGAGGGGGAGGCATTCAGTACTTC
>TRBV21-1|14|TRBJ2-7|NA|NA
CASSRPPGPYEQYF
TGTGCCAGCAGCAGGCCCCCTGGCCCCTACGAGCAGTACTTC
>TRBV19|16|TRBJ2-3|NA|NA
CASSIGSGTIENTQYF
TGTGCCAGTAGTATAGGCTCCGGGACAATCGAGAATACGCAGTATTTT
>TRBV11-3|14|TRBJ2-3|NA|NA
CASSLGRGTDTQYF
TGTGCCAGCAGCTTAGGCCGGGGCACAGATACGCAGTATTTT